This TCR beta chain stems from a study of T-cell memory formation after mild COVID-19. As for the study in general: Each donor largely had its own TCR clusters.

TCRdb reanalysed the 5' RACE reads using MiXCR and keeps one entry per CDR3 protein. This repertoire shows roughly 80,000 distinct CDR3 sequences, 11% to 15% found once; its top ten account for about 33%. Findings and limits, study-wide: Chiefly within CM and EM were the contracting CD4+ clones; CD8+ ones were within EMRA. Clones that contracted from day 15 to 85 were balanced CD4/CD8, while later expanders leaned CD4+.

Germline CDR1 reads KGHDR; CDR2 reads SFDVKD. V was pared by 4 bases and J by 5 bases, with 10 bases of the junction left unmatched. CDR3 size: 17 residues. A note on this clonotype: Antigen unknown.

The source of this sequence is an adult woman who had mild COVID-19 (a few samples of this study predate the infection). Cell type and time point are not known. Sequencing used PBMCs or a T cell subset sorted from them (not recorded which). The chain joins TRBV24-1 to TRBJ2-5; TRBD2 matches at 12 bases. Here the CDR3 DNA reads TGTGCCACCAGTGACCGGACTAGCGGGACGTGGTCGGAGACCCAGTACTTC. It yields the protein CATSDRTSGTWSETQYF.